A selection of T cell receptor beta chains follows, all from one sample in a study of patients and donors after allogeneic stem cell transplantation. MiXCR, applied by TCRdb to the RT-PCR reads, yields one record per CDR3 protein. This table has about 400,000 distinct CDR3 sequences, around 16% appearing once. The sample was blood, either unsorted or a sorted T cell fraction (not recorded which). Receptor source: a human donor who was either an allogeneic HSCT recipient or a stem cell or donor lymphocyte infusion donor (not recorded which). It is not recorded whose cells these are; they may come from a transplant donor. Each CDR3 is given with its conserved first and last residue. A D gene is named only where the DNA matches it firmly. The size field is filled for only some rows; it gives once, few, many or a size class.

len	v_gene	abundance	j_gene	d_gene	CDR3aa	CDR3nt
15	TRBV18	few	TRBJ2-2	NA	CASSPGRQLTGELFF	TGTGCCAGCTCACCAGGGCGACAGTTGACCGGGGAGCTGTTTTTT
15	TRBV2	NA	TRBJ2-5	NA	CASSESTDLQETQYF	TGTGCCAGCAGTGAATCCACAGATCTCCAAGAGACCCAGTACTTC
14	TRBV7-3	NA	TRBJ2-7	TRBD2	CASSLGLGGDEQYF	TGTGCCAGCAGCTTGGGACTAGGTGGGGACGAGCAGTACTTC
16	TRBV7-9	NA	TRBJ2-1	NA	CASSLGSRGLPGEQFF	TGTGCCAGCAGCTTAGGTTCCAGGGGACTACCCGGGGAGCAGTTCTTC
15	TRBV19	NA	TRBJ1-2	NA	CASSMPGEGYYGYTF	TGTGCCAGTAGTATGCCCGGAGAGGGTTACTATGGCTACACCTTC
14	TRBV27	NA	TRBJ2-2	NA	CASSLSGFGGELFF	TGTGCCAGCAGTTTATCAGGTTTTGGCGGGGAGCTGTTTTTT
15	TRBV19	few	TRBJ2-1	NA	CASSMRGGPRNEQFF	TGTGCCAGTAGTATGAGGGGGGGGCCGAGGAATGAGCAGTTCTTC
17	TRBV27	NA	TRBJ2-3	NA	CASSLGFGGHFTDTQYF	TGTGCCAGCAGTTTAGGATTTGGGGGACACTTCACAGATACGCAGTATTTT
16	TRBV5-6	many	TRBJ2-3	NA	CASSPYETTLTSAQYF	TGTGCCAGCAGCCCCTACGAGACAACCTTAACAAGTGCGCAGTATTTT
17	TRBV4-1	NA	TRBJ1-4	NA	CASSQGVLGVTNEKLFF	TGCGCCAGCAGCCAAGGTGTTTTGGGGGTCACTAATGAAAAACTGTTTTTT
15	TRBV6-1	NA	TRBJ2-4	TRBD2	CASSPLAGGINIQYF	TGTGCCAGCAGTCCACTAGCGGGGGGAATAAACATTCAGTACTTC
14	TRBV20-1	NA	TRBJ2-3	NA	CSARRDSLTDTQYF	TGCAGTGCTAGACGGGACTCGCTCACAGATACGCAGTATTTT
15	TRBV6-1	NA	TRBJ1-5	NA	CASRRFQGINQPQHF	TGTGCCAGCAGGCGCTTCCAGGGGATCAATCAGCCCCAGCATTTT